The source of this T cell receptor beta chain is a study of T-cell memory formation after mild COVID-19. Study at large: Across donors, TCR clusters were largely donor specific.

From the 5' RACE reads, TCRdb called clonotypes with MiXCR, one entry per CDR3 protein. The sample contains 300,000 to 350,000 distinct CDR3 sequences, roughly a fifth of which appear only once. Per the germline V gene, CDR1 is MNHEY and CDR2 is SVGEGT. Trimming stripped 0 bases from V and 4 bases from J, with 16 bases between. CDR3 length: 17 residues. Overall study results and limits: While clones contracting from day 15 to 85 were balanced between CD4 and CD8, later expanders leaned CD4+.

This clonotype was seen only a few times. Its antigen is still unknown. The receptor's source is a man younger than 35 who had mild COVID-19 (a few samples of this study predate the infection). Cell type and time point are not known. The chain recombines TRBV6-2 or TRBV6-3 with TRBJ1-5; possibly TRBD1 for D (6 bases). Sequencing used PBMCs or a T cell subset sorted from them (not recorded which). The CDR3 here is CASSYSILRDTNQPQHF. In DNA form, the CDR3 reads TGTGCCAGCAGTTACTCGATCCTTCGGGACACGAATCAGCCCCAGCATTTT.